This T cell receptor beta chain originates from a study of spatial heterogeneity in lung cancer. Across the study: Compared with alpha-chain sequences, beta-chain sequences were consistently detected in greater numbers. The study observed each unique TCR and UMI combination more than ten times on average in raw reads.

All TCR cDNA molecules were individually tagged with a unique molecular identifier. TCRdb re-derived calls from the 5' RACE reads in MiXCR, one entry per CDR3 protein. The repertoire holds some 11,000 distinct CDR3 sequences, with approximately 4% as singletons. Per germline, CDR1 MDHEN and CDR2 SYDVKM. J was trimmed by 9 bases and V by 7 bases; bases with no gene match: 12. The CDR3 is 14 residues long. The time point is: sample taken at primary tumor resection. Tumor, nontumor lung or frozen PBMC supplied whole RNA that was sequenced unsorted. Donation came from around 77 patients with untreated early-stage non-small cell lung cancer. This clonotype has ten or more counts.

The chain links TRBV28 to TRBJ2-7, with TRBD1 identical over 10 bases. The receptor was isolated from a male donor with early-stage non-small cell lung cancer. Sequenced here: normal lung tissue next to the tumor, sampled at surgery. The CDR3 DNA reads TGTGCCAGCACTTTTGAGGACAGGGGGACCGGGCAGTACTTC. It is translated as CASTFEDRGTGQYF. The variable domain in full, with the rest retrieved from reference TRBV28 and TRBJ2-7, is DVKVTQSSRYLVKRTGEKVFLECVQDMDHENMFWYRQDPGLGLRLIYFSYDVKMKEKGDIPEGYSVSREKKERFSLILESASTNQTSMYLCASTFEDRGTGQYFGPGTRLTVT.